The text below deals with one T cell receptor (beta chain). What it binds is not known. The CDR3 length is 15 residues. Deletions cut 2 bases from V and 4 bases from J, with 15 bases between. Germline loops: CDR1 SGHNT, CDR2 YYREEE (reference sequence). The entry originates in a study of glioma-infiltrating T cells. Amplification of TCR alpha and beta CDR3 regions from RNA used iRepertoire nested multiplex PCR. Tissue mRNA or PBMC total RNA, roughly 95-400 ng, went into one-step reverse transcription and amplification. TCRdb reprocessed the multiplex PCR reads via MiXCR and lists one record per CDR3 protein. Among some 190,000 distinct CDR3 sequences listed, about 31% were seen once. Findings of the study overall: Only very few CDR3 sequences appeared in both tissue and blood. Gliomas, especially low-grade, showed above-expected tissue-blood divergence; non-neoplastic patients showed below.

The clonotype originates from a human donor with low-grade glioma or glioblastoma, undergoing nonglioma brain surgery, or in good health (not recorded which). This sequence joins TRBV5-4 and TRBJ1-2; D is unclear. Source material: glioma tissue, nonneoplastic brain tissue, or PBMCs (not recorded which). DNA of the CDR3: TGTGCCAGCAGCTTTATTACGAGGGCAGCCTATGGCTACACCTTC. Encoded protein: CASSFITRAAYGYTF.